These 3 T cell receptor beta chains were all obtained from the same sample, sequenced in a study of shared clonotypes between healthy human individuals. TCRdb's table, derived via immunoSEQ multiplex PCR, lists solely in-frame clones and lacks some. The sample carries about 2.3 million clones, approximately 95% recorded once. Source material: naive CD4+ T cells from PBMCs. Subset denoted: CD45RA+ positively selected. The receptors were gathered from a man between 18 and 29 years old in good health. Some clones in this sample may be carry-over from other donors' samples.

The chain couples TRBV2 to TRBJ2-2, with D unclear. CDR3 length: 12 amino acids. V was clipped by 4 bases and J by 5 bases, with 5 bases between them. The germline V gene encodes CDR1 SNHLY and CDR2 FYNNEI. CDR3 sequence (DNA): TGTGCCAGCAGTGCCGTGACCGGGGAGCTGTTTTTT. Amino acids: CASSAVTGELFF.

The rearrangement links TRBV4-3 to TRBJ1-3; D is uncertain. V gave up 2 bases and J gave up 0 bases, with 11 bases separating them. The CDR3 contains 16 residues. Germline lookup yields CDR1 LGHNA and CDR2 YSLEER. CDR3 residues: CASSQMTASSGNTIYF. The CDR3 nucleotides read TGCGCCAGCAGCCAAATGACCGCAAGCTCTGGAAACACCATATATTTT.

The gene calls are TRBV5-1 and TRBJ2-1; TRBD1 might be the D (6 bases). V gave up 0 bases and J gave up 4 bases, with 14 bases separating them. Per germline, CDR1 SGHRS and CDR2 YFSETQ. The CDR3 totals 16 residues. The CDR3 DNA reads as TGCGCCAGCAGCTTGGCTACAGGGACGGGGTACAATGAGCAGTTCTTC. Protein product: CASSLATGTGYNEQFF. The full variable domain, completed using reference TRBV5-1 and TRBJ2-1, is KAGVTQTPRYLIKTRGQQVTLSCSPISGHRSVSWYQQTPGQGLQFLFEYFSETQRNKGNFPGRFSGRQFSNSRSEMNVSTLELGDSALYLCASSLATGTGYNEQFFGPGTRLTVL.